These 2 T cell receptor beta chains were sequenced from one sample in a study of blood T cell repertoires in COVID-19. Produced via immunoSEQ multiplex PCR; TCRdb's table is partial and in-frame only. Among roughly 200,000 clones listed, about 75% were seen once. The sample consisted of peripheral blood. Receptors originate from a woman between 45 and 60 years old with active or convalescent COVID-19.

CDR3 sequence reads: CASSQEKWREQFF. CDR3 nucleotide sequence: TGTGCCAGCAGCCAAGAGAAATGGAGGGAGCAGTTCTTC. The chain joins TRBV3-1 (or the pseudogene TRBV3-2) to TRBJ2-1, with D possibly TRBD2 on 5 matching bases. Trimming removed 0 bases at V and 10 bases at J, with 10 bases between. Germline loops: CDR1 LGHDT, CDR2 YNNKEL (reference sequence). The CDR3 length is 13 residues.

The gene calls are TRBV28 and TRBJ2-5; TRBD2 matches at 11 bases. Germline assignment: CDR1 MDHEN and CDR2 SYDVKM. Unmatched junction bases numbered 5, after V lost 6 bases and J lost 2 bases. This CDR3 is 15 amino acids long. In DNA form, the CDR3 reads TGTGCCAGCAGCTCTAGCGGGAGGCCACAAGAGACCCAGTACTTC. Amino acid sequence: CASSSSGRPQETQYF.